The TCR beta chain under discussion was sequenced for a study of cytomegalovirus exposure and HLA in healthy donors. Overall study context: The same platform as the approximately 670 first-cohort repertoires was used for the 130 or so validation repertoires, a later analysis reported.

J was trimmed by 7 bases and V by 1 base; bases with no gene match: 3. CDR3 length: 13 amino acids. CDR1 SGHNT and CDR2 YYREEE come from the germline V gene (reference sequence). As to this clone: Its antigen is undetermined.

Study-level findings and limits: In vitro confirmation showed three CMV-associated chains to be CMV antigen specific. Cytomegalovirus-associated status was assigned to around 160 TCR beta chains.

Profiling relied on immunoSEQ multiplex PCR, and the TCRdb table lists in-frame clones only, not all of them. The sample holds about 160,000 clones, approximately 86% seen once. This TCR was sampled from a woman in her late teens or twenties in good health and CMV-seronegative. J is TRBJ1-2 and V is TRBV5-4, with 8 bases identical to TRBD1. Sequencing input: PBMCs. CDR3 DNA sequence: TGTGCCAGCAGCTTGACAGGGGGAAGTGGCTACACCTTC. Its protein is CASSLTGGSGYTF.